Reported below is one T cell receptor beta chain. The data are from a study of blood T cell repertoires in COVID-19. About the research overall: Acute and convalescent COVID-19 specimens originated in the United States, Italy and Spain. PBMCs, B-cell-depleted T cells, or T cells were the source of the cDNA or gDNA that made up the material.

Trimming stripped 3 bases from V and 10 bases from J, with 12 bases between. Per the germline V gene, CDR1 is LNHDA and CDR2 is SQIVND (reference sequence). The CDR3 loop spans 12 amino acids. Participants spanned ages about 18 to 89 years and resided in 20 to 30 US areas. Original handling: For nucleated cells, counts were estimated from reference gene primer amplification. Assay: immunoSEQ multiplex PCR; the TCRdb copy retains only in-frame clones and omits some. V, J and clone size reflect that table, while D and trimming were determined from the DNA. The sample contains approximately 380,000 clones, 88% of which appear only once.

The sequenced material came from PBMCs or T cells enriched from blood (not recorded which). The sequence came from a young woman who had recovered from COVID-19. The chain carries TRBV19 and TRBJ1-1; D call uncertain. The CDR3 here is CASSIALVGAFF. The CDR3 DNA follows: TGTGCCAGTAGTATCGCCCTGGTCGGAGCTTTCTTT. The whole variable domain, remainder taken from reference TRBV19 and TRBJ1-1, is DGGITQSPKYLFRKEGQNVTLSCEQNLNHDAMYWYRQDPGQGLRLIYYSQIVNDFQKGDIAEGYSVSREKKESFPLTVTSAQKNPTAFYLCASSIALVGAFFGQGTRLTVV.